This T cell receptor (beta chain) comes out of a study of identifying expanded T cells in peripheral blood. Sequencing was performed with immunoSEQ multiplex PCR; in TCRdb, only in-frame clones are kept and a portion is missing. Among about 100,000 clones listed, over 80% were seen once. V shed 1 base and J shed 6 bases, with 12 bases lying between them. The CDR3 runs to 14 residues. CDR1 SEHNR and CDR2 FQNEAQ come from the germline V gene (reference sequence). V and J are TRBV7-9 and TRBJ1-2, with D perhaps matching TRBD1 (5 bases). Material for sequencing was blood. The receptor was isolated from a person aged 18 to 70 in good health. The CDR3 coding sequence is TGTGCCAGCAGCTTAGATAGGGGAGGGGATGGCTACACCTTC. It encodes CASSLDRGGDGYTF.